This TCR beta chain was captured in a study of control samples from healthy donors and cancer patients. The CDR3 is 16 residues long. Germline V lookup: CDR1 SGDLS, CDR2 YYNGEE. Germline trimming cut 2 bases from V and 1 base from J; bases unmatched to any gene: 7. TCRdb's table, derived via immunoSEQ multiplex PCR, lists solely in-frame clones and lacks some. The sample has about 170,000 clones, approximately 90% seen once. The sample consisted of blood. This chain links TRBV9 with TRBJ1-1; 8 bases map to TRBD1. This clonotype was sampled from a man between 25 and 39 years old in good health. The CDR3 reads CASSVAAGGRNTEAFF. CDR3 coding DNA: TGTGCCAGCAGCGTGGCCGCAGGGGGCAGGAACACTGAAGCTTTCTTT.